This T cell receptor (beta chain) was profiled in a study of T cells in Graves' hyperthyroidism and ophthalmopathy. RNA transcripts were the template for amplifying TCR beta CDR3 regions. Researchers ran a first-round RT-PCR on the TCR CDR3 using the HTBI primer set. TCRdb independently ran MiXCR on the multiplex PCR reads; one entry per CDR3 protein. This sample has 500,000 to 750,000 distinct CDR3 sequences; 14% occur once, and the top ten carry over 6%. Germline loops: CDR1 SGHTS, CDR2 YDEGEE. Trimming stripped 4 bases from V and 4 bases from J, with 12 bases between. This CDR3 is 15 amino acids long. In this sample, this clonotype turned up a few times. Its antigen is not identified. Clinical symptoms, serum thyroxine and TRAb, thyroid ultrasound and orbital computed tomography together formed the diagnostic basis. Fresh peripheral blood, 9.5 to 10 ml of it, supplied the PBMCs. Findings and caveats of the study: The model's output predicted ophthalmopathy at a median of roughly seven months prior to onset. Blood samples included most of the expanded thyroid clonotypes exceeding 0.001.

This clonotype originated in a woman between 18 and 29 years old with Graves' ophthalmopathy. The chain recombines TRBV5-8 with TRBJ2-6, with D possibly called TRBD1 or TRBD2 (5 bases each). Material: blood. CDR3 nucleotides: TGTGCCAGCAGCATCCCCGGGGCCGGGGCCAACGTCCTGACTTTC. Translation: CASSIPGAGANVLTF.